This paragraph covers one TCR beta chain sequence. The antigen is not known. These data are taken from a study of regulatory T cells in long-lasting Graves disease. This CDR3 has 20 amino acids. The junction had 20 bases not matched to a gene; V was cut back by 7 bases and J by 1 base. Per the germline V gene, CDR1 is SQVTM and CDR2 is ANQGSEA. Time point reported: newly diagnosed GD, antithyroid drugs for less than 3 months. PBMC-extracted RNA yielded the TCR library. The authors built TCR beta libraries using iRepertoire HTBI primers and Arm-PCR of CDR3 regions. MiXCR, applied by TCRdb to the multiplex PCR reads, yields one record per CDR3 protein. The profile shows more than 400,000 distinct CDR3 sequences, roughly 17% of them singletons. Study conclusions and caveats: Between persistent patients, roughly 2,600 public clonotypes were shared, exceeding the approximately 990 shared between new patients.

These data are also associated with another study on T cells in Graves' hyperthyroidism and ophthalmopathy.

Sequences were derived from peripheral blood mononuclear cells (PBMCs), sampled at new diagnosis, from a patient treated with antithyroid drugs. This clonotype originated in a man aged 40-49 years with Graves disease. V and J are TRBV29-1 and TRBJ2-2, with 11 bases aligning to TRBD2. CDR3 region: CSAGGWGTSGSRGNTGELFF. The CDR3 bases are TGCAGCGCTGGGGGTTGGGGAACTAGCGGGAGCCGGGGGAACACCGGGGAGCTGTTTTTT.